The 27 T cell receptor beta chains below were found in one sample sequenced in a study of T cells in Graves' hyperthyroidism and ophthalmopathy. Amplification targeted TCR beta CDR3 regions from RNA transcripts. When the TCR CDR3 underwent first-round RT-PCR, the HTBI primer set was used. TCRdb analysed the multiplex PCR reads with MiXCR anew, one entry per CDR3 protein. The sample includes fewer than 850,000 distinct CDR3 sequences, approximately 15% of them seen just once. Input material: blood. The receptors originated from a man aged 45-65 years with Graves' hyperthyroidism.

This clonotype has ten or more counts. V is TRBV11-2 and J is TRBJ2-1; 11 bases line up with TRBD2. CDR3 length: 15 amino acids. Germline CDR1 SGHAT, CDR2 FQNNGV. J gave up 9 bases and V 1 base, and 5 bases lay outside the gene matches. DNA of the CDR3: TGTGCCAGCAGCTTAGTCGTAGCGGGAGGGAGTGAGCAGTTCTTC. Its translation: CASSLVVAGGSEQFF.

The chain links TRBV2 to TRBJ1-1; 8 bases are a match to TRBD1. The germline V gene has CDR1 SNHLY and CDR2 FYNNEI. The CDR3 covers 14 residues. V lost 6 bases to trimming and J lost 5 bases; unmatched junction nucleotides: 8. The CDR3 spells CASRGAGGWTEAFF. The CDR3 coding sequence is TGTGCCAGCAGGGGGGCAGGGGGCTGGACTGAAGCTTTCTTT. Full variable domain (missing parts from reference TRBV2 and TRBJ1-1): EPEVTQTPSHQVTQMGQEVILRCVPISNHLYFYWYRQILGQKVEFLVSFYNNEISEKSEIFDDQFSVERPDGSNFTLKIRSTKLEDSAMYFCASRGAGGWTEAFFGQGTRLTVV.

This clonotype was counted many times. V is TRBV2 and J is TRBJ1-2; D remains unclear. Germline V gene lookup returns CDR1 SNHLY and CDR2 FYNNEI. The CDR3 has 12 residues. The V and J ends lost 1 base and 4 bases respectively, with 4 bases between them. This CDR3 reads CASSEEVYGYTF. The CDR3 nucleotides read TGTGCCAGCAGTGAAGAGGTCTATGGCTACACCTTC.

This chain links TRBV6-1 with TRBJ2-1; maybe TRBD2 (5 bases). V lost 6 bases and J lost 0, with 9 bases in between. CDR3 size: 14 residues. Looked up from germline, CDR1 is MNHNS and CDR2 is SASEGT. The CDR3 here is CASSERISYNEQFF. CDR3 nucleotides: TGTGCCAGCAGCGAGCGGATCTCCTACAATGAGCAGTTCTTC.

Ten or more counts support this clonotype. This chain joins TRBV5-1 and TRBJ2-1; 12 bases align to TRBD2. With 0 bases clipped from V and 8 bases from J, the junction kept 6 bases outside the gene matches. The CDR3 loop spans 16 amino acids. Germline CDR1 and CDR2: SGHRS and YFSETQ. The DNA of the CDR3 is TGCGCCAGCAGCTTGGCCTCGGGACTAGCGGGCGATGAGCAGTTCTTC. It specifies CASSLASGLAGDEQFF.

V is TRBV20-1 and J is TRBJ2-7; TRBD2 matches 14 bases. The J segment lost 3 bases and the V segment lost 6 bases, leaving 4 bases of the junction unmatched. Germline V CDR1 and CDR2: DFQATT, SNEGSKA (reference sequence). The CDR3 has 14 residues. Written as DNA, the CDR3 is TGCAGTGCCCCTGGGACTAGCGGGAGCTACGAGCAGTACTTC. Translated, it gives CSAPGTSGSYEQYF.

This clonotype was observed at least ten times. The V gene is TRBV11-2, the J gene TRBJ2-7; possibly TRBD2 for D (6 bases). Trimming removed 1 base at V and 0 bases at J, with 10 bases between. Germline CDR1 SGHAT, CDR2 FQNNGV. This CDR3 spans 15 amino acids. The CDR3 DNA reads TGTGCCAGCAGCTTAGGCGCGGGGTTCTCCTACGAGCAGTACTTC. Translation gives CASSLGAGFSYEQYF.

This clonotype came up many times. CDR3 sequence reads: CASRYQGKSSYEQYF. In DNA form, the CDR3 reads TGTGCCAGCAGATATCAGGGTAAGAGTAGCTACGAGCAGTACTTC. This chain joins TRBV2 and TRBJ2-7, with D maybe TRBD1 (5 bases). This CDR3 has 15 amino acids. Germline V gene sequence: CDR1 SNHLY, CDR2 FYNNEI. The V and J ends lost 6 bases and 3 bases respectively, with 18 bases between them.

This clonotype occurred many times. The genes are TRBV28 and TRBJ2-3; D may be TRBD2 (5 bases). CDR3 length: 13 residues. V shed 10 bases and J shed 0 bases, with 11 bases lying between them. Germline values: CDR1 MDHEN, CDR2 SYDVKM. In DNA form, the CDR3 reads TGTGCCACCGGGGAATCTAGCACAGATACGCAGTATTTT. Its protein is CATGESSTDTQYF.

This clonotype appeared many times. The chain is built from TRBV7-9 and TRBJ2-1, with 8 bases matching TRBD2. The germline V gene has CDR1 SEHNR and CDR2 FQNEAQ (reference sequence). The CDR3 covers 17 residues. J was trimmed by 0 bases and V by 6 bases; bases with no gene match: 10. The DNA for the CDR3 is TGTGCCAGCAGATTCAGTAGCGGGAAACGCTCCTACAATGAGCAGTTCTTC. As protein: CASRFSSGKRSYNEQFF.

The chain's CDR3 is CSARALGRRYNSPLHF. The DNA for the CDR3 is TGCAGTGCTAGAGCCCTAGGGAGGCGGTATAATTCACCCCTCCACTTT. V gene TRBV20-1 combines with J gene TRBJ1-6; no definite D call. Trimming pared 1 base from V and 4 bases from J, leaving 14 bases between. Germline V CDR1 and CDR2: DFQATT, SNEGSKA (reference sequence). The CDR3 spans 16 residues.

This clonotype was detected many times. The chain recombines TRBV2 with TRBJ1-3; no firm D call. Per germline, CDR1 SNHLY and CDR2 FYNNEI. This CDR3 spans 15 amino acids. V lost 2 bases and J lost 2, with 10 bases in between. In DNA, the CDR3 is TGTGCCAGCAGTGAAATTCGGGTGACTGGAAACACCATATATTTT. Encoded protein: CASSEIRVTGNTIYF. The full variable domain, with the rest looked up from reference TRBV2 and TRBJ1-3, is EPEVTQTPSHQVTQMGQEVILRCVPISNHLYFYWYRQILGQKVEFLVSFYNNEISEKSEIFDDQFSVERPDGSNFTLKIRSTKLEDSAMYFCASSEIRVTGNTIYFGEGSWLTVV.

The chain couples TRBV4-3 to TRBJ2-7, with D possibly being TRBD1 or TRBD2 (5 bases each). Germline lookup yields CDR1 LGHNA and CDR2 YSLEER. V was clipped by 0 bases and J by 4 bases, with 13 bases between them. This CDR3 is 15 amino acids long. The chain's CDR3 is CASSQDRDGMYEQYF. CDR3 coding DNA: TGCGCCAGCAGCCAAGACAGGGACGGGATGTACGAGCAGTACTTC.

In its sample, this clonotype was seen a few times. The chain uses TRBV20-1 and TRBJ2-1, with D perhaps TRBD2 (6 bases). This CDR3 spans 15 amino acids. V was pared by 1 base and J by 5 bases, with 15 bases between. CDR1 and CDR2 (germline): DFQATT, SNEGSKA (reference sequence). The CDR3 here is CSARVASENDNEQFF. CDR3 coding DNA: TGCAGTGCTAGAGTTGCTAGCGAGAACGACAATGAGCAGTTCTTC.

The chain links TRBV24-1 to TRBJ2-1, with 9 bases identical to TRBD1. Germline V gives CDR1 KGHDR, CDR2 SFDVKD. The CDR3 consists of 18 residues. With 4 bases clipped from V and 0 bases from J, the junction kept 9 bases outside the gene matches. The CDR3 loop reads CATSDPTGTGISYNEQFF. CDR3 DNA sequence: TGTGCCACCAGTGACCCAACCGGGACAGGGATCTCCTACAATGAGCAGTTCTTC.

This clonotype appeared many times. The chain uses TRBV30 and TRBJ1-1, with D hard to call. The CDR3 runs to 12 residues. V was clipped by 2 bases and J by 1 base, with 5 bases between them. From germline, CDR1 is GTSNPN and CDR2 SVGIG (reference sequence). CDR3 sequence (DNA): TGTGCCTGGAGTCATGGGAACACTGAAGCTTTCTTT. This codes for CAWSHGNTEAFF.

In this sample, this clonotype turned up many times. The chain carries TRBV20-1 and TRBJ1-1; maybe TRBD1 (5 bases). Germline CDR1 and CDR2: DFQATT and SNEGSKA (reference sequence). Trimming cost V 0 bases and J 1 base, with 15 bases left between them. CDR3 length equals 16 residues. CDR3 DNA sequence: TGCAGTGCTAGAGATCCATCCAGGACAACGAACACTGAAGCTTTCTTT. Its translation is CSARDPSRTTNTEAFF.

This clonotype has just a few counts. The chain recombines TRBV19 with TRBJ1-1, with D uncertain. CDR3 length: 14 residues. V was clipped by 6 bases and J by 0 bases, with 11 bases between them. The V gene's germline CDR1 is LNHDA and CDR2 SQIVND (reference sequence). This chain's CDR3 is CASRRATMNTEAFF. CDR3 sequence (DNA): TGTGCCAGTAGAAGGGCAACCATGAACACTGAAGCTTTCTTT.

This clonotype came up many times. The chain links TRBV7-6 to TRBJ1-6, with 7 positions matching TRBD1. In germline, CDR1 is SGHVS, CDR2 FNYEAQ. This CDR3 spans 14 amino acids. J was trimmed by 7 bases and V by 5 bases; bases with no gene match: 5. The CDR3 is CASSHRGGNSPLHF. The CDR3, as DNA: TGTGCCAGCAGCCACAGGGGTGGCAATTCACCCCTCCACTTT.

This clonotype was detected only a few times. The chain has TRBV30 and TRBJ1-5; a weak D match, TRBD1 (6 bases). Germline V gene sequence: CDR1 GTSNPN, CDR2 SVGIG (reference sequence). The CDR3 is 15 residues long. Trimming stripped 4 bases from V and 4 bases from J, with 17 bases between. CDR3 sequence (DNA): TGTGCCTGGAACGGGCAGGGGATTGGTAATCAGCCCCAGCATTTT. This codes for CAWNGQGIGNQPQHF. Based on the CDR3 plus reference TRBV30 and TRBJ1-5, the full variable domain is SQTIHQWPATLVQPVGSPLSLECTVEGTSNPNLYWYRQAAGRGLQLLFYSVGIGQISSEVPQNLSASRPQDRQFILSSKKLLLSDSGFYLCAWNGQGIGNQPQHFGDGTRLSIL.

This clonotype has at least ten counts. The chain couples TRBV2 to TRBJ2-3, with 9 bases fitting TRBD1. V lost 5 bases, J lost 6 bases, and 6 bases stayed unmatched. Germline V CDR1 and CDR2: SNHLY, FYNNEI. CDR3 length equals 14 residues. The CDR3 region is CASSPGTGFDTQYF. The CDR3 DNA is TGTGCCAGCAGTCCCGGGACAGGGTTTGATACGCAGTATTTT.

Of note for this clonotype: Given a much more abundant clone one base away, this may be a read error. The rearrangement joins TRBV27 to TRBJ1-2; no reliable D call. The CDR3 totals 16 residues. CDR1 is MNHEY and CDR2 is SMNVEV in the germline V gene (reference sequence). CDR3 bases: TGTACCAGCAGTCGGTTTACACATCCCCTCAAGGATGGCTACACCTTC. Its translation is CTSSRFTHPLKDGYTF.

The table lists this clonotype with many counts. V is TRBV2 and J is TRBJ2-7; 8 bases fit TRBD1. The CDR3 consists of 15 residues. Per germline, CDR1 SNHLY and CDR2 FYNNEI. V shed 3 bases and J 4 bases; nucleotides not matched to a gene: 8. The CDR3 nucleotides read TGTGCCAGCAGTGACTTGGACAGGGAAAGATACGAGCAGTACTTC. Translating gives CASSDLDRERYEQYF.

The chain combines TRBV2 with TRBJ1-5; D is possibly TRBD1 (5 bases). CDR3 size: 14 residues. Germline V gene data show CDR1 as SNHLY and CDR2 as FYNNEI. The ends were cut back, 6 bases at V and 3 bases at J, with 12 bases in the middle. The CDR3 bases are TGTGCCAGCAGCGCGGGACTGATCAATCAGCCCCAGCATTTT. Protein sequence: CASSAGLINQPQHF.

The chain joins TRBV2 to TRBJ2-7, with D possibly matching TRBD2 (6 bases). This CDR3 comprises 13 residues. V lost 11 bases, J lost 2 bases, and 16 bases lay in between. Germline loops: CDR1 SNHLY, CDR2 FYNNEI. CDR3 amino acids: CAPQREVTYEQYF. In DNA, the CDR3 is TGTGCCCCACAAAGGGAGGTGACCTACGAGCAGTACTTC.

This clonotype was observed at least ten times. J is TRBJ2-5 and V is TRBV7-2; D is perhaps TRBD1 or TRBD2 (6 bases each). The CDR3 extends over 14 amino acids. The V end lost 5 bases, the J end lost 4 bases, and 14 bases lay between the germline ends. Germline lookup yields CDR1 SGHTA and CDR2 FQGNSA. CDR3 DNA sequence: TGTGCCAGCAGCCAGCTAGGGGGGAGAGAGACCCAGTACTTC. Translation: CASSQLGGRETQYF.

This clonotype was counted a few times. The chain joins TRBV3-1 to TRBJ1-2; 7 bases are shared with TRBD1. J was trimmed by 3 bases and V by 7 bases; bases with no gene match: 8. The CDR3 totals 14 residues. Germline loops: CDR1 LGHDT, CDR2 YNNKEL (reference sequence). In nucleotides, the CDR3 is TGTGCCAGCAACCGACAGGGCCGGGACTATGGCTACACCTTC. It specifies CASNRQGRDYGYTF.